This record covers a single TCR beta chain. Its antigen is still unknown. Method: immunoSEQ multiplex PCR; TCRdb's copy keeps in-frame clones and lacks some. The sample data list approximately 10,000 clones. The data stem from a study of synovial regulatory T cells in juvenile arthritis. Overall study findings and caveats: Blood Treg cells that were inflammation-associated showed lower TCR diversity than other blood Treg cells. Synovial Tregs shared more CDR3 sequences with iaTregs than other blood Tregs.

This CDR3 contains 15 residues. A DNA sequence was not provided. Germline loops: CDR1 SGHDT, CDR2 YYEEEE. The sample comprised Treg cells from blood. Subset denoted: remaining (HLA-DR-negative) circulating blood Treg cells. V gene TRBV5-6 combines with J gene TRBJ1-1. The sequence was collected from a donor younger than 30 with juvenile idiopathic arthritis. CDR3 sequence reads: CASSLERAGFTEAFF. Filled out from reference TRBV5-6 and TRBJ1-1, the complete variable domain reads DAGVTQSPTHLIKTRGQQVTLRCSPKSGHDTVSWYQQALGQGPQFIFQYYEEEERQRGNFPDRFSGHQFPNYSSELNVNALLLGDSALYLCASSLERAGFTEAFFGQGTRLTVV.